Below, 14 T cell receptor beta chains from the same sample are listed, as sequenced in a study of T cells in Graves' hyperthyroidism and ophthalmopathy. Authors of the study amplified TCR beta CDR3 regions from RNA transcripts. HTBI primers drove first-round RT-PCR of the TCR CDR3. Using its own MiXCR run on the multiplex PCR reads, TCRdb lists one record per CDR3 protein. The data show approximately 640,000 distinct CDR3 sequences, with around 15% seen just once and 3% to 4.5% held by the top ten. The specimen was blood. These receptors were obtained from a woman aged 25-40 years with Graves' hyperthyroidism.

Ten or more counts support this clonotype. The rearrangement links TRBV28 to TRBJ2-1, with 8 bases matching TRBD2. The germline V gene encodes CDR1 MDHEN and CDR2 SYDVKM. There are 15 residues in the CDR3. Trimming took 6 bases from V and 4 from J; bases not matched to a gene: 8. The DNA for the CDR3 is TGTGCCAGCAGAACCAGCGGGGGACAATACAATGAGCAGTTCTTC. Amino acids: CASRTSGGQYNEQFF.

This clonotype was detected ten times or more. The CDR3 is CASSYEGGRAQYF. The CDR3 nucleotides are TGTGCCAGCAGTTACGAGGGCGGGAGGGCCCAGTACTTC. The gene calls are TRBV6-5 and TRBJ2-5; 9 nucleotides agree with TRBD2. The CDR3 covers 13 residues. Trimming took 2 bases from V and 9 from J; bases not matched to a gene: 4. CDR1 and CDR2 (germline): MNHEY, SVGAGI.

The V gene is TRBV6-6, the J gene TRBJ2-1, with no clear D. V lost 2 bases and J lost 2, with 7 bases in between. This CDR3 has 14 amino acids. Germline V gives CDR1 MNHNY, CDR2 SVGAGI (reference sequence). CDR3 sequence reads: CASSYARPYNEQFF. DNA of the CDR3: TGTGCCAGCAGTTACGCAAGGCCCTACAATGAGCAGTTCTTC.

The chain uses TRBV5-1 and TRBJ2-5; perhaps TRBD1 as D (5 bases). The CDR3 covers 15 residues. Trimming took off 4 bases at V and 1 base at J, with 14 bases between the two ends. Germline V lookup: CDR1 SGHRS, CDR2 YFSETQ. CDR3 bases: TGCGCCAGCAGCAACCCGGGTCAGGGCCAAGAGACCCAGTACTTC. It yields the protein CASSNPGQGQETQYF.

The genes are TRBV5-6 and TRBJ1-1; D gene ambiguous. Between the trimmed V and J ends, which lost 5 bases and 0 bases, there was a span of 14 bases. The CDR3 is made up of 15 amino acids. The germline CDR1 and CDR2 sequences are SGHDT and YYEEEE. The CDR3 protein is CASSTSQFMNTEAFF. The CDR3 nucleotides read TGTGCCAGCAGTACGTCCCAGTTTATGAACACTGAAGCTTTCTTT.

The chain joins TRBV29-1 to TRBJ2-1; D is unresolved. The germline V gene has CDR1 SQVTM and CDR2 ANQGSEA. The ends were cut back, 3 bases at V and 4 bases at J, with 4 bases in the middle. CDR3 length equals 11 residues. CDR3 in amino acids: CSVDFYNEQFF. CDR3 in DNA: TGCAGCGTTGACTTTTACAATGAGCAGTTCTTC.

This clonotype has just a few counts. This chain connects TRBV7-2 to TRBJ2-7, with D uncertain. The CDR3 is made up of 13 amino acids. V lost 6 bases and J lost 5, with 14 bases in between. CDR1 and CDR2 (germline): SGHTA, FQGNSA. CDR3 residues: CASRTYLIDEQYF. The CDR3 bases are TGTGCCAGCAGAACATACCTAATCGACGAGCAGTACTTC.

This clonotype was counted ten times or more. The gene calls are TRBV28 and TRBJ2-7; no reliable D call. This CDR3 spans 12 amino acids. The V gene's germline CDR1 is MDHEN and CDR2 SYDVKM. Trimming removed 7 bases at V and 0 bases at J, with 7 bases between. The CDR3 sequence is CASTRVSYEQYF. As DNA, the CDR3 is TGTGCCAGCACCCGGGTCTCCTACGAGCAGTACTTC. The full variable domain, rest sourced from reference TRBV28 and TRBJ2-7, is DVKVTQSSRYLVKRTGEKVFLECVQDMDHENMFWYRQDPGLGLRLIYFSYDVKMKEKGDIPEGYSVSREKKERFSLILESASTNQTSMYLCASTRVSYEQYFGPGTRLTVT.

The chain links TRBV16 to TRBJ1-1; D ambiguous. Germline lookup yields CDR1 KGHSY and CDR2 FQNENV. V was pared by 4 bases and J by 2 bases, with 14 bases between. The CDR3 contains 15 residues. The CDR3 DNA is TGTGCCAGCAGCCCTACGGCGGGGAGTAACACTGAAGCTTTCTTT. Translation: CASSPTAGSNTEAFF. Filled out from reference TRBV16 and TRBJ1-1, the complete variable domain reads GEEVAQTPKHLVRGEGQKAKLYCAPIKGHSYVFWYQQVLKNEFKFLISFQNENVFDETGMPKERFSAKCLPNSPCSLEIQATKLEDSAVYFCASSPTAGSNTEAFFGQGTRLTVV.

This clonotype was counted only a few times. The chain recombines TRBV7-8 with TRBJ1-5; no reliable D call. The CDR3 contains 15 residues. Germline CDR1 is SGHVS and CDR2 is FQNEAQ. Trimming took 0 bases from V and 2 from J, leaving 8 bases between them. The CDR3 nucleotides read TGTGCCAGCAGCTTAGCGGGAGTGGGCAATCAGCCCCAGCATTTT. Translation: CASSLAGVGNQPQHF.

This clonotype was seen a few times. The chain is built from TRBV7-2 and TRBJ2-5; D is unclear. This CDR3 region has 13 residues. Trimming stripped 3 bases from V and 2 bases from J, with 7 bases between. Per the germline V gene, CDR1 is SGHTA and CDR2 is FQGNSA. The CDR3 nucleotides are TGTGCCAGCAGCTTTATAACGCAAGAGACCCAGTACTTC. This translates into CASSFITQETQYF.

This clonotype was seen ten or more times. The genes are TRBV27 and TRBJ1-5; D call uncertain. Trimming left V 3 bases short and J 3 bases short, with 12 bases between. Germline assignment: CDR1 MNHEY and CDR2 SMNVEV (reference sequence). This CDR3 has 15 residues. The CDR3 sequence is CASSFRLSLNQPQHF. CDR3 nucleotide sequence: TGTGCCAGCAGTTTCCGACTTTCCCTCAATCAGCCCCAGCATTTT.

This clonotype was detected only a few times. A read error may explain this, as a much larger clone is one base away. The chain couples TRBV2 to TRBJ2-3; 7 bases are a match to TRBD2. In germline, CDR1 is SNHLY, CDR2 FYNNEI. Germline trimming cut 6 bases from V and 3 bases from J; bases unmatched to any gene: 6. The CDR3 totals 14 residues. CDR3 DNA: TGTGCCAGCAGAGGACTAGTGGTAACAGATACGCAGTATTTT. Its translation: CASRGLVVTDTQYF.

The chain has TRBV30 and TRBJ1-2, with D tentatively TRBD1 (5 bases). Per germline, CDR1 GTSNPN and CDR2 SVGIG (reference sequence). This CDR3 comprises 14 residues. With 0 bases removed from V and 4 bases from J, the gap between germline ends came to 12 bases. CDR3 bases: TGTGCCTGGAGTGTACTAGGGAGGGGCTATGGCTACACCTTC. Translating gives CAWSVLGRGYGYTF.